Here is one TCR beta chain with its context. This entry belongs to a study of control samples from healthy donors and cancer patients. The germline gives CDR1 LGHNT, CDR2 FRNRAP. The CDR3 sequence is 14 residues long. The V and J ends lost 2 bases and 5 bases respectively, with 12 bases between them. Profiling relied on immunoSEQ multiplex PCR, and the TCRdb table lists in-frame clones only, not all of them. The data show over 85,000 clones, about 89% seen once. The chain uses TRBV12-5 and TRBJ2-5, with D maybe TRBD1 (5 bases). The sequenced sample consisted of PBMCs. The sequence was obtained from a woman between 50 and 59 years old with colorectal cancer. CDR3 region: CASGLSRVRETQYF. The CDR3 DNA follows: TGTGCTAGTGGTTTGAGCAGGGTCCGGGAGACCCAGTACTTC. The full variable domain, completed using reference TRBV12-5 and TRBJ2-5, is DARVTQTPRHKVTEMGQEVTMRCQPILGHNTVFWYRQTMMQGLELLAYFRNRAPLDDSGMPKDRFSAEMPDATLATLKIQPSEPRDSAVYFCASGLSRVRETQYFGPGTRLLVL.